One sample yielded the 7 T cell receptor beta chains listed below, sequenced in a study of OX40 agonist ivuxolimab in advanced cancers. Produced via immunoSEQ multiplex PCR; TCRdb's table is partial and in-frame only. The sample comprises 75,000 to 100,000 clones, 65% to 90% of which are singletons, and under 2.5% rests with the top ten. Here the sequenced sample was CD4+ or CD8+ T cells sorted from blood, taken in a trial of the OX40 agonist ivuxolimab. Receptors originate from an adult with an advanced solid tumor such as melanoma, head and neck, liver or kidney cancer.

This chain uses TRBV9 with TRBJ2-2; D is perhaps TRBD1 (5 bases). Germline CDR1 reads SGDLS; CDR2 reads YYNGEE. CDR3 length: 14 residues. V was pared by 2 bases and J by 2 bases, with 7 bases between. As DNA, the CDR3 is TGTGCCAGCAGCGTTACAGGAAACACCGGGGAGCTGTTTTTT. It encodes CASSVTGNTGELFF.

This rearrangement joins TRBV5-4 to TRBJ2-3; D is unclear. V was clipped by 4 bases and J by 2 bases, with 8 bases between them. CDR3 length: 13 residues. Germline CDR1 SGHNT, CDR2 YYREEE (reference sequence). The CDR3 bases are TGTGCCAGCAGCGTTGAACACACAGATACGCAGTATTTT. It encodes CASSVEHTDTQYF. The full variable domain, completed using reference TRBV5-4 and TRBJ2-3, is ETGVTQSPTHLIKTRGQQVTLRCSSQSGHNTVSWYQQALGQGPQFIFQYYREEENGRGNFPPRFSGLQFPNYSSELNVNALELDDSALYLCASSVEHTDTQYFGPGTRLTVL.

In this sample, this clone turned up a few times. V usage is TRBV7-6 and J usage is TRBJ1-4; possibly TRBD1 for D (6 bases). CDR1 is SGHVS and CDR2 is FNYEAQ in the germline V gene. Deletions cut 5 bases from V and 0 bases from J, with 7 bases between. CDR3 length: 14 residues. CDR3 DNA: TGTGCCAGCAGCCGACAGGCAACTAATGAAAAACTGTTTTTT. Its protein is CASSRQATNEKLFF.

The chain employs TRBV28 and TRBJ2-5; 7 bases line up with TRBD1. CDR3 size: 15 residues. CDR1 MDHEN and CDR2 SYDVKM come from the germline V gene. V trimming: 6 bases; J trimming: 2 bases; junction bases outside the gene matches: 9. This CDR3 reads CASSPWTGHQETQYF. The DNA for the CDR3 is TGTGCCAGCAGCCCGTGGACAGGCCATCAAGAGACCCAGTACTTC.

The rearrangement links TRBV11-2 to TRBJ2-2, with 12 nucleotides matching TRBD2. The CDR3 has 16 residues. Germline CDR1 reads SGHAT; CDR2 reads FQNNGV. J lost 3 bases, V lost 3 bases, and 2 bases had no gene match. CDR3 DNA sequence: TGTGCCAGCAGCTTTACTAGCGGGGGGTACACCGGGGAGCTGTTTTTT. It codes for CASSFTSGGYTGELFF.

The chain couples TRBV28 to TRBJ1-2; the D gene is possibly TRBD1 (5 bases). The CDR3 sequence is 13 residues long. CDR1 and CDR2 (germline): MDHEN, SYDVKM. V lost 4 bases and J lost 8, with 14 bases in between. The CDR3 DNA reads as TGTGCCAGCAGTTGGGGGACGTTGGAAGGCTACACCTTC. Translation: CASSWGTLEGYTF.

The rearrangement uses TRBV5-1 and TRBJ2-1, with D perhaps matching TRBD1 (6 bases). The germline gives CDR1 SGHRS, CDR2 YFSETQ. Trimming removed 3 bases from V and 4 bases from J, with 8 bases in between. This CDR3 has 13 residues. CDR3 DNA: TGCGCCAGCAGCTCGGGACAATACAATGAGCAGTTCTTC. Amino acid sequence: CASSSGQYNEQFF.